What follows are 19 T cell receptor beta chains derived from one specimen sequenced in a study of PD-1 blockade in classical Hodgkin lymphoma. Sample time point: cycle 4 day 1 (C4D1), after 6 weeks of nivolumab. Relapses following autologous stem cell transplantation were seen in all patients, with brentuximab vedotin exposure varying. Method: immunoSEQ multiplex PCR; TCRdb's copy keeps in-frame clones and lacks some. The top ten clones hold 3% to 4% of a sample with under 45,000 clones, 60% to 75% of them seen once. The sample in question was peripheral blood mononuclear cells (PBMCs), obtained before the fourth cycle of nivolumab. Every receptor here comes from a human donor with classical Hodgkin lymphoma.

The gene calls are TRBV27 and TRBJ2-2; D not certain. The CDR3 loop spans 14 amino acids. Between the trimmed V and J ends, which lost 2 bases and 5 bases, there was a span of 9 bases. Germline CDR1 reads MNHEY; CDR2 reads SMNVEV (reference sequence). The CDR3 region is CASSLGLKTGELFF. The CDR3 bases are TGTGCCAGCAGTTTAGGGCTTAAGACCGGGGAGCTGTTTTTT.

The J gene is TRBJ2-7, the V gene TRBV18; 8 bases align to TRBD2. From germline, CDR1 is KGHSH and CDR2 LQKENI. This CDR3 region has 15 residues. Unmatched junction bases numbered 9, after V lost 3 bases and J lost 5 bases. The CDR3, as DNA: TGTGCCAGCTCACCGACCGGGGGGGGGCTGGACGAGCAGTACTTC. Translated, it gives CASSPTGGGLDEQYF.

The chain couples TRBV28 to TRBJ1-5, with 9 nucleotides matching TRBD1. Germline V CDR1 and CDR2: MDHEN, SYDVKM. The CDR3 is 16 amino acids. After removal of 6 bases from V and 7 bases from J, the junction contained 13 bases not matched to a gene. The CDR3 reads CASSLWGQGTGQPQHF. CDR3 bases: TGTGCCAGCAGCCTATGGGGACAGGGAACAGGGCAGCCCCAGCATTTT.

The CDR3 loop reads CASSLLAGDTDTQYF. The CDR3 bases are TGTGCCAGCAGCTTACTAGCGGGAGACACAGATACGCAGTATTTT. The chain recombines TRBV7-2 with TRBJ2-3; 10 bases are a match to TRBD2. Germline CDR1 is SGHTA and CDR2 is FQGNSA. With 2 bases clipped from V and 2 bases from J, the junction kept 1 base outside the gene matches. This CDR3 contains 15 residues. The full variable domain, in which reference TRBV7-2 and TRBJ2-3 provide the parts outside the CDR3, is GAGVSQSPSNKVTEKGKDVELRCDPISGHTALYWYRQSLGQGLEFLIYFQGNSAPDKSGLPSDRFSAERTGGSVSTLTIQRTQQEDSAVYLCASSLLAGDTDTQYFGPGTRLTVL.

In nucleotides, the CDR3 is TGTGCCAGCAGTTTTAGGGACAGGGAATGGGCGGGGCAGTACTTC. It translates to CASSFRDREWAGQYF. The chain recombines TRBV28 with TRBJ2-7; 9 nucleotides agree with TRBD1. The CDR3 is 15 residues long. Per the germline V gene, CDR1 is MDHEN and CDR2 is SYDVKM. Trimming at V came to 3 bases and at J to 9 bases, leaving 12 bases not matched to a gene.

The chain joins TRBV5-1 to TRBJ2-7, with a tentative D call TRBD1 (6 bases). The germline gives CDR1 SGHRS, CDR2 YFSETQ. V was clipped by 3 bases and J by 2 bases, with 15 bases between them. This CDR3 spans 15 amino acids. CDR3: CASSSWTDDPYEQYF. Here the CDR3 DNA reads TGCGCCAGCAGCTCCTGGACAGACGATCCCTACGAGCAGTACTTC.

The V call is TRBV7-2, the J call TRBJ1-4; no definite D call. The CDR3 sequence is 15 residues long. The V end was cut by 4 bases, the J end by 1 base, with 10 bases between. The germline gives CDR1 SGHTA, CDR2 FQGNSA. In nucleotides, the CDR3 is TGTGCCAGCAGCTCCGGACTTAGAACTAATGAAAAACTGTTTTTT. Protein: CASSSGLRTNEKLFF. The full variable domain, with the rest looked up from reference TRBV7-2 and TRBJ1-4, is GAGVSQSPSNKVTEKGKDVELRCDPISGHTALYWYRQSLGQGLEFLIYFQGNSAPDKSGLPSDRFSAERTGGSVSTLTIQRTQQEDSAVYLCASSSGLRTNEKLFFGSGTQLSVL.

The chain recombines TRBV2 with TRBJ1-2, with 9 bases lining up with TRBD1. Germline CDR1 is SNHLY and CDR2 is FYNNEI. Trimming took 10 bases from V and 6 from J; bases not matched to a gene: 6. The CDR3 sequence is 12 residues long. The CDR3 nucleotides are TGTGCCAATTCGGGACAGGGAAATGGCTACACCTTC. Residues: CANSGQGNGYTF.

This chain connects TRBV18 to TRBJ1-5; D is uncertain. V dropped 3 bases and J dropped 4 bases, with 7 bases sitting between them. The germline V gene has CDR1 KGHSH and CDR2 LQKENI. This CDR3 contains 13 residues. The CDR3 sequence: CASSPGRNQPQHF. The CDR3 DNA reads as TGTGCCAGCTCACCGGGTCGAAATCAGCCCCAGCATTTT.

V is TRBV28 and J is TRBJ2-7; 7 bases line up with TRBD2. CDR3 size: 15 residues. Germline V gene sequence: CDR1 MDHEN, CDR2 SYDVKM. Trimming cost V 8 bases and J 0 bases; bases outside gene matches: 10. CDR3 sequence (DNA): TGTGCCAGCGGCGTGGGAGGGACTCGCTCCTACGAGCAGTACTTC. Its protein product is CASGVGGTRSYEQYF.

V usage is TRBV27 and J usage is TRBJ1-1; D might be TRBD1 (6 bases). The CDR3 has 16 residues. Germline CDR1 reads MNHEY; CDR2 reads SMNVEV (reference sequence). Trimming removed 3 bases from V and 3 bases from J, with 17 bases in between. CDR3 nucleotides: TGTGCCAGCAGTTTCCTGGGGGCCGCTGAAGACACTGAAGCTTTCTTT. Protein sequence: CASSFLGAAEDTEAFF.

This chain connects TRBV5-6 to TRBJ1-2; 12 nucleotides agree with TRBD1. Trimming removed 4 bases from V and 4 bases from J; junction bases left unmatched: 5. CDR3 length: 15 amino acids. The germline V gene encodes CDR1 SGHDT and CDR2 YYEEEE. For the CDR3, the DNA is TGTGCCAGCAGCCCCGGGACAGGGGGCGGCTATGGCTACACCTTC. It codes for CASSPGTGGGYGYTF.

This chain uses TRBV6-6 with TRBJ2-2, with 9 nucleotides matching TRBD2. CDR1 and CDR2 from the germline V gene are MNHNY and SVGAGI (reference sequence). The CDR3 extends over 16 amino acids. V trimming: 7 bases; J trimming: 7 bases; junction bases outside the gene matches: 13. The CDR3 region has the DNA TGTGCCAGCATTTCAGATAGCGGGAGTCTAGTCGGGGAGCTGTTTTTT. This codes for CASISDSGSLVGELFF.

This clone was detected only a few times. This sequence joins TRBV5-5 and TRBJ1-5; TRBD1 aligns across 10 bases. In germline, CDR1 is SGHKS, CDR2 YYEKEE (reference sequence). With V trimmed by 4 bases and J by 7 bases, 11 bases remained unmatched. The CDR3 spans 16 residues. In DNA, the CDR3 is TGTGCCAGCAGCCTATCCGGGACAGGGGCCGGGCAGCCCCAGCATTTT. Its protein product is CASSLSGTGAGQPQHF.

This rearrangement joins TRBV19 to TRBJ2-3; D assignment may be TRBD1 or TRBD2 (6 bases each). The CDR3 has 13 residues. CDR1 is LNHDA, CDR2 SQIVND, per germline (reference sequence). The V end lost 7 bases, the J end lost 4 bases, and 12 bases lay between the germline ends. CDR3 protein: CASKVGGADTQYF. As DNA, the CDR3 is TGTGCCAGTAAGGTCGGGGGCGCAGATACGCAGTATTTT.

V is TRBV7-9 and J is TRBJ2-1; unclear D gene. CDR1 and CDR2 (germline): SEHNR, FQNEAQ (reference sequence). Trimming removed 7 bases from V and 2 bases from J, with 9 bases in between. The CDR3 loop spans 13 amino acids. CDR3 residues: CASTQEPYNEQFF. In DNA form, the CDR3 reads TGTGCCAGCACCCAGGAGCCCTACAATGAGCAGTTCTTC. The full variable domain, rest sourced from reference TRBV7-9 and TRBJ2-1, is DTGVSQNPRHKITKRGQNVTFRCDPISEHNRLYWYRQTLGQGPEFLTYFQNEAQLEKSRLLSDRFSAERPKGSFSTLEIQRTEQGDSAMYLCASTQEPYNEQFFGPGTRLTVL.

The V call is TRBV4-3, the J call TRBJ2-7; D not resolved. This CDR3 has 13 residues. Germline V gene data show CDR1 as LGHNA and CDR2 as YSLEER. V lost 0 bases and J 4 bases, leaving 7 bases between the germline ends. The CDR3 here is CASSQDVRYEQYF. CDR3 sequence (DNA): TGCGCCAGCAGCCAAGATGTAAGATACGAGCAGTACTTC.

This clone was recorded a few times. The V and J genes are TRBV7-2 and TRBJ2-7; D gene unclear. From germline, CDR1 is SGHTA and CDR2 FQGNSA. This CDR3 is built from 14 residues. Deletions cut 0 bases from V and 5 bases from J, with 11 bases between. The CDR3 DNA sequence: TGTGCCAGCAGCTTAGCGAGGATAGGGCACGAGCAGTACTTC. Its translation: CASSLARIGHEQYF.

The chain couples TRBV7-2 to TRBJ1-5, with no clear D. Germline V gene data show CDR1 as SGHTA and CDR2 as FQGNSA. The CDR3 covers 16 residues. Trimming left V 3 bases short and J 0 bases short, with 12 bases between. In DNA form, the CDR3 reads TGTGCCAGCAGCTTGGGAGCGGGTTATAGCAATCAGCCCCAGCATTTT. Translating gives CASSLGAGYSNQPQHF.